This T cell receptor (beta chain) appears in the sequencing data of a study of monozygotic twins with inflammatory bowel disease. Study-wide points: By inverse Simpson index, TCRbeta diversity was lower in IBD patients than in healthy co-twins. Resolution of different T cell subtypes was not achieved. Reduced clonotype sharing with other individuals was observed in IBD patients relative to healthy twins, especially with disease activity.

With regard to this clonotype: The antigen remains undetermined.

The CDR3 has 13 residues. Germline assignment: CDR1 SGHDT and CDR2 YYEEEE. From its re-call of the 5' RACE reads, TCRdb lists each CDR3 protein once, without DNA. Its table lists hundreds of thousands of distinct CDR3 sequences. Sequencing was done on a sample of blood. The origin of this receptor is a human donor with ulcerative colitis or Crohn's disease, or a healthy co-twin of an affected twin (not recorded which). This chain links TRBV5-6 with TRBJ2-5. Here the CDR3 reads CASSLTGWETQYF. Based on the CDR3 plus reference TRBV5-6 and TRBJ2-5, the full variable domain is DAGVTQSPTHLIKTRGQQVTLRCSPKSGHDTVSWYQQALGQGPQFIFQYYEEEERQRGNFPDRFSGHQFPNYSSELNVNALLLGDSALYLCASSLTGWETQYFGPGTRLLVL.